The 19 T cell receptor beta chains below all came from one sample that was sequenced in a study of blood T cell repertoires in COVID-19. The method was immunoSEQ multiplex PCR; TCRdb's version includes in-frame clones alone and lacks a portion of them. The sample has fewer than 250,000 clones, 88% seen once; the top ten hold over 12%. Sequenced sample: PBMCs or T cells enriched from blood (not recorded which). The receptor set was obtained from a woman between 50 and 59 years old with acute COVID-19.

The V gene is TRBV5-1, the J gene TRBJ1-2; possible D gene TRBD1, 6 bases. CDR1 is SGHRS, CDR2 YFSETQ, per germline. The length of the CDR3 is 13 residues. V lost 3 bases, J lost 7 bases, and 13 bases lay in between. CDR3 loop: CASSSQGQGGYTF. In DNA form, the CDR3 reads TGCGCCAGCAGCTCCCAGGGGCAGGGTGGCTACACCTTC.

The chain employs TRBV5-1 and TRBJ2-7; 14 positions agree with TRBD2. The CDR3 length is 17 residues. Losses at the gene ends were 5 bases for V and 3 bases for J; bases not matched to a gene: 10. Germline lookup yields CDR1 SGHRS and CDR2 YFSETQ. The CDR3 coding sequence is TGCGCCAGCAGTTTGACTAGCGGGAGGGGCGGAGGCTACGAGCAGTACTTC. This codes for CASSLTSGRGGGYEQYF.

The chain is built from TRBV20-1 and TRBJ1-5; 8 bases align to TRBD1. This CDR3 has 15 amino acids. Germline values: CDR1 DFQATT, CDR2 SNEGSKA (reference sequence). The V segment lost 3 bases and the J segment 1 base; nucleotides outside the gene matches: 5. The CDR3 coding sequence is TGCAGTGCTAGTCGGACAGGGTTGAGCAATCAGCCCCAGCATTTT. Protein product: CSASRTGLSNQPQHF.

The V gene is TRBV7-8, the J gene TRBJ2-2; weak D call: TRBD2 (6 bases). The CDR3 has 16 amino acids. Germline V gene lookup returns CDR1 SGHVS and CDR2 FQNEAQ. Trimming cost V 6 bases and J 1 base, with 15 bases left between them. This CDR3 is CASRSTGTLNTGELFF. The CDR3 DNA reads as TGTGCCAGCAGATCTACCGGGACTCTGAACACCGGGGAGCTGTTTTTT. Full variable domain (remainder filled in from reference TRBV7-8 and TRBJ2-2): GAGVSQSPRYKVAKRGQDVALRCDPISGHVSLFWYQQALGQGPEFLTYFQNEAQLDKSGLPSDRFFAERPEGSVSTLKIQRTQQEDSAVYLCASRSTGTLNTGELFFGEGSRLTVL.

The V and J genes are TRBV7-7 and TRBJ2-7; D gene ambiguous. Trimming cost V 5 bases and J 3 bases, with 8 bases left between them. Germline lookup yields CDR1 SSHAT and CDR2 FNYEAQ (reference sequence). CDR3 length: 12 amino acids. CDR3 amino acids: CASSPLGYEQYF. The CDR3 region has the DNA TGTGCCAGCAGCCCGCTAGGCTACGAGCAGTACTTC.

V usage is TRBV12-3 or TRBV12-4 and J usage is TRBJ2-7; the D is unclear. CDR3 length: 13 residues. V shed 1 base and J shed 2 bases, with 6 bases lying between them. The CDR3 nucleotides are TGTGCCAGCAGTTTAGGGAGAACCTACGAGCAGTACTTC. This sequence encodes CASSLGRTYEQYF.

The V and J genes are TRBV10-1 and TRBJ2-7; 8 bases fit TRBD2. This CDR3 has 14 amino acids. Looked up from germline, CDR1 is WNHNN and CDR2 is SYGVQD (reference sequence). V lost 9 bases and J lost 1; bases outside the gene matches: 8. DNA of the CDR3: TGCGCCAGGCTCGCCAGCGGGAGATCCTACGAGCAGTACTTC. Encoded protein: CARLASGRSYEQYF.

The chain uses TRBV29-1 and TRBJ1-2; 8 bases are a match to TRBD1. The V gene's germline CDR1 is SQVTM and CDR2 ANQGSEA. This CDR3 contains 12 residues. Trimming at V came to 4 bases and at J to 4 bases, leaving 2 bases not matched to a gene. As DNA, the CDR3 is TGCAGCGTTGGGACAGGGATCTATGGCTACACCTTC. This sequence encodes CSVGTGIYGYTF.

CDR3 region: CASSLMEGTDTQYF. In DNA, the CDR3 is TGTGCCAGCAGCTTAATGGAGGGCACAGATACGCAGTATTTT. V and J are TRBV7-6 and TRBJ2-3; tentative D call: TRBD2 (5 bases). The germline CDR1 and CDR2 sequences are SGHVS and FNYEAQ. Deletions cut 2 bases from V and 1 base from J, with 7 bases between. The CDR3 loop spans 14 amino acids.

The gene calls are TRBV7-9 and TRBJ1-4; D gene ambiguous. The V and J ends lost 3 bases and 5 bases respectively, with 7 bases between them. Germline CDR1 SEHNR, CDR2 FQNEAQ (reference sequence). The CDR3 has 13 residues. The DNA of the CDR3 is TGTGCCAGCAGCTTCAAAAAAAATGAAAAACTGTTTTTT. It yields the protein CASSFKKNEKLFF.

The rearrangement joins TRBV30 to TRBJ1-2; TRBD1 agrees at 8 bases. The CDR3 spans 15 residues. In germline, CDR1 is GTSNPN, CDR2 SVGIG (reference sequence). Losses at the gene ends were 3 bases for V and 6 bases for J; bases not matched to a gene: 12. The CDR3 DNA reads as TGTGCCTGGAGCCTAACAGGGGGTGGTCTGGATGGCTACACCTTC. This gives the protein CAWSLTGGGLDGYTF. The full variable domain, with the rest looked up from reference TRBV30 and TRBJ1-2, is SQTIHQWPATLVQPVGSPLSLECTVEGTSNPNLYWYRQAAGRGLQLLFYSVGIGQISSEVPQNLSASRPQDRQFILSSKKLLLSDSGFYLCAWSLTGGGLDGYTFGSGTRLTVV.

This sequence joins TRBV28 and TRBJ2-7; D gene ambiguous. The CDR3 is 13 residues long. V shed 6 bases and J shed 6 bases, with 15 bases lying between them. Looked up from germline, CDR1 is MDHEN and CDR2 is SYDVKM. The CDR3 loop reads CASSQTIAVEQYF. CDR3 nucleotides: TGTGCCAGCAGCCAGACGATAGCTGTCGAGCAGTACTTC.

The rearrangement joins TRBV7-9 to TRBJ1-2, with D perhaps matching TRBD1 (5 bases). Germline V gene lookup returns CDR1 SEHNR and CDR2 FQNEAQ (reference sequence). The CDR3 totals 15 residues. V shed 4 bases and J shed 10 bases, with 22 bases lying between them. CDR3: CASSSREMNLWVYTF. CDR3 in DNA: TGTGCCAGCAGCTCCAGGGAAATGAATTTATGGGTCTACACCTTC.

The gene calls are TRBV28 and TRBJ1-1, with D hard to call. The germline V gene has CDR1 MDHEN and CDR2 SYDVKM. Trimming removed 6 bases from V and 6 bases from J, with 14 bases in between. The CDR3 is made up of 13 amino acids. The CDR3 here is CASSWASFAEAFF. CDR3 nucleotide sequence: TGTGCCAGCAGCTGGGCTTCGTTCGCTGAAGCTTTCTTT.

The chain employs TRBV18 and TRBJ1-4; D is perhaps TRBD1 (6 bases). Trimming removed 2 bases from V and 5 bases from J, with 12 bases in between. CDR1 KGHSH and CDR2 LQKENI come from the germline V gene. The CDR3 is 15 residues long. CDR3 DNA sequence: TGTGCCAGCTCACCAAGGACAGCGACAAATGAAAAACTGTTTTTT. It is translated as CASSPRTATNEKLFF.

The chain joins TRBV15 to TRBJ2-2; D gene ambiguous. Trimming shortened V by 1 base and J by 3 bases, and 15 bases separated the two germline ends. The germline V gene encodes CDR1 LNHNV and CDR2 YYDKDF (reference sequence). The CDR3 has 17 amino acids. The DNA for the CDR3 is TGTGCCACCAGCAGAGTCGTCGTTACACCTTACACCGGGGAGCTGTTTTTT. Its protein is CATSRVVVTPYTGELFF.

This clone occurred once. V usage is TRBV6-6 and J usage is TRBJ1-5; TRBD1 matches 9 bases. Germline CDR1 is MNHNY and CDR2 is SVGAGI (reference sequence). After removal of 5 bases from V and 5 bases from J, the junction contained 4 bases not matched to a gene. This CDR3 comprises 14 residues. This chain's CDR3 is CASSTGQGDQPQHF. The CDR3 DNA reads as TGTGCCAGCAGTACGGGACAGGGCGATCAGCCCCAGCATTTT.

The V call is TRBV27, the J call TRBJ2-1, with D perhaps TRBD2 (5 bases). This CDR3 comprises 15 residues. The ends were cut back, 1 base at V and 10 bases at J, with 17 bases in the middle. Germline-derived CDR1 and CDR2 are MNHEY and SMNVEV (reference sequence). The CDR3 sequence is CASSLFVGAPGEQFF. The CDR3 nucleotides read TGTGCCAGCAGTTTATTCGTGGGAGCCCCTGGGGAGCAGTTCTTC.

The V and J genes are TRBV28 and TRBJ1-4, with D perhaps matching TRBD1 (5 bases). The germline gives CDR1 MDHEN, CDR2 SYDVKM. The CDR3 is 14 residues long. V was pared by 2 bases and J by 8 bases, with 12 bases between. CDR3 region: CASSLGAGWEKLFF. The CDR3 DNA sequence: TGTGCCAGCAGTTTAGGGGCGGGGTGGGAAAAACTGTTTTTT.